The rows below give T cell receptor beta chains drawn from one sample of a study of response to subunit inactivated influenza vaccine. TCRdb independently ran MiXCR on the RT-PCR reads; one entry per CDR3 protein. The sample has about 540,000 distinct CDR3 sequences, 14% seen once. This specimen consisted of PBMCs from blood, obtained about 12 days after vaccination. Receptor source: a man aged 50 or older who received an inactivated influenza vaccine. Each CDR3 is given with its conserved first and last residue.

j_gene	v_gene	CDR3aa
TRBJ2-5	TRBV5-1	CASSLGATGRQETQYF
TRBJ2-1	TRBV20-1	CSARDVRGYAFNEQFF
TRBJ2-1	TRBV24-1	CATSDPRVRPNEQFF
TRBJ1-3	TRBV11-2	CASRGGQSGNTIYF
TRBJ2-7	TRBV5-1	CASSLAIGLERDEQYF
TRBJ1-6	TRBV5-1	CASSLDPGSPLHF
TRBJ1-1	TRBV5-1	CASSSTGETEAFF
TRBJ1-1	TRBV6-2/TRBV6-3	CASSYSSLAFEAFF
TRBJ2-5	TRBV5-1	CASSPGLAGFGETQYF
TRBJ2-1	TRBV10-3	CAISQRGAGTSANEQFF
TRBJ1-4	TRBV5-1	CASSWSGSGEKLFF
TRBJ2-1	TRBV10-3	CAISESGVSYNEQFF
TRBJ2-7	TRBV7-8	CASSLDPYLGDEQYF
TRBJ2-1	TRBV27	CASSGGGGSAQFREQFF
TRBJ1-1	TRBV7-2	CASSLVGRQNTEAFF
TRBJ2-1	TRBV29-1	CSVEGAQLGWRGGNEQFF
TRBJ2-6	TRBV11-2	CASSLRRQITGANVLTF
TRBJ2-3	TRBV6-2/TRBV6-3	CASSNLPGLSTDTQYF
TRBJ2-7	TRBV14	CASSQVSRQYF
TRBJ2-1	TRBV5-1	CASGTSGDNEQFF
TRBJ2-5	TRBV2	CASSDTGGNQETQYF
TRBJ2-7	TRBV15	CASARDLYYEQYF
TRBJ2-3	TRBV5-1	CASSLTSGGTSTDTQYF
TRBJ2-1	TRBV5-1	CASSQSGGPSEQFF
TRBJ2-5	TRBV7-8	CASSVQGFQETQYF
TRBJ1-2	TRBV14	CASSHPGQGHGYTF
TRBJ2-3	TRBV20-1	CSAYPRVPDTQYF
TRBJ2-5	TRBV4-1	CASSQVSGRAGETQYF
TRBJ2-1	TRBV6-1	CASSPPPGTRPSYNEQFF
TRBJ1-2	TRBV7-9	CASSLGDYYGYTF
TRBJ2-7	TRBV20-1	CSASPATYEQYF
TRBJ1-2	TRBV11-2	CASSLEARDVYGYTF
TRBJ2-1	TRBV14	CASSLLGTSGRNEQFF
TRBJ2-1	TRBV12-3/TRBV12-4	CASSPQGHEQFF
TRBJ2-1	TRBV9	CASSESVYNEQFF
TRBJ2-3	TRBV5-1	CASGWGQSTDTQYF
TRBJ2-7	TRBV20-1	CSADRGAYEQYF
TRBJ1-2	TRBV10-3	CAISPSGTARSGYTF
TRBJ2-1	TRBV29-1	CSVGGKLVNEQFF
TRBJ2-6	TRBV3-1	CASSTASGANVLTF
TRBJ1-6	TRBV18	CASSPLRDNSPLHF
TRBJ1-4	TRBV7-2	CASSLGEAGKLFF